Below, 8 T cell receptor beta chains from the same sample are listed, as sequenced in a study of cytomegalovirus exposure and HLA in healthy donors. A multiplex PCR was run with 60 Vbeta primers and 13 Jbeta primers. This table comes from immunoSEQ multiplex PCR, and its TCRdb copy is limited to in-frame clones, with some not included. This table has a few hundred thousand clones, 80% appearing once. The sequenced sample was PBMCs. The receptors here all came from a girl aged 2-9 years in good health and CMV-seronegative.

V gene TRBV6-1 combines with J gene TRBJ1-5; weak D call: TRBD1 (5 bases). This CDR3 contains 13 residues. Germline loops: CDR1 MNHNS, CDR2 SASEGT. V lost 8 bases, J lost 0 bases, and 8 bases lay in between. The CDR3 nucleotides are TGTGCCAGCCAGGGTGTTAGCAATCAGCCCCAGCATTTT. Encoded protein: CASQGVSNQPQHF.

The chain links TRBV5-1 to TRBJ2-7; the match to TRBD2 covers 10 bases. Germline V lookup: CDR1 SGHRS, CDR2 YFSETQ. The CDR3 is 14 amino acids. V lost 2 bases and J lost 5; bases outside the gene matches: 4. CDR3 in DNA: TGCGCCAGCAGCTTCTCTAGCGGGAGTAACGAGCAGTACTTC. Translation: CASSFSSGSNEQYF.

The V and J genes are TRBV28 and TRBJ1-5; D is uncertain. The CDR3 spans 13 residues. V gave up 4 bases and J gave up 6 bases, with 10 bases separating them. Germline-derived CDR1 and CDR2 are MDHEN and SYDVKM. CDR3 DNA: TGTGCCAGCAGTTGGCAGGCCACTCAGCCCCAGCATTTT. This encodes CASSWQATQPQHF.

The chain has TRBV4-1 and TRBJ1-3; D may be TRBD1 (5 bases). CDR3 length: 14 residues. Trimming cost V 2 bases and J 8 bases, with 13 bases left between them. CDR1 MGHRA and CDR2 YSYEKL come from the germline V gene. The CDR3 region is CASSQRTFVDTIYF. The CDR3 DNA follows: TGCGCCAGCAGCCAACGGACATTTGTCGACACCATATATTTT.

The chain recombines TRBV18 with TRBJ1-4; perhaps TRBD1 as D (6 bases). There are 14 residues in the CDR3. Germline loops: CDR1 KGHSH, CDR2 LQKENI. V was clipped by 3 bases and J by 7 bases, with 12 bases between them. CDR3 sequence: CASSPSGAGEKLFF. In DNA, the CDR3 is TGTGCCAGCTCACCCTCAGGGGCCGGTGAAAAACTGTTTTTT.

The sample holds one count of this clone. The chain combines TRBV15 with TRBJ2-7; 7 bases fit TRBD1. The germline CDR1 and CDR2 sequences are LNHNV and YYDKDF (reference sequence). This CDR3 is 14 amino acids long. Unmatched junction bases numbered 2, after V lost 0 bases and J lost 3 bases. The CDR3 loop is CATSREGGLYEQYF. CDR3 sequence (DNA): TGTGCCACCAGCAGAGAAGGGGGCCTCTACGAGCAGTACTTC.

The chain joins TRBV5-8 to TRBJ1-1, with D possibly TRBD1 on 5 matching bases. The CDR3 loop spans 13 amino acids. V was trimmed by 2 bases and J by 10 bases, leaving 15 bases between them. Germline loops: CDR1 SGHTS, CDR2 YDEGEE. This chain's CDR3 is CASSFSTGVRAFF. In nucleotides, the CDR3 is TGTGCCAGCAGCTTCTCAACGGGGGTCAGAGCTTTCTTT.

The genes are TRBV5-6 and TRBJ1-2; D remains ambiguous. The CDR3 covers 14 residues. Looked up from germline, CDR1 is SGHDT and CDR2 is YYEEEE. Trimming removed 0 bases from V and 3 bases from J, with 9 bases in between. This CDR3 reads CASSLGVSYYGYTF. CDR3 DNA sequence: TGTGCCAGCAGCTTGGGTGTCAGTTACTATGGCTACACCTTC. Supplemented by reference TRBV5-6 and TRBJ1-2, the full variable domain reads DAGVTQSPTHLIKTRGQQVTLRCSPKSGHDTVSWYQQALGQGPQFIFQYYEEEERQRGNFPDRFSGHQFPNYSSELNVNALLLGDSALYLCASSLGVSYYGYTFGSGTRLTVV.